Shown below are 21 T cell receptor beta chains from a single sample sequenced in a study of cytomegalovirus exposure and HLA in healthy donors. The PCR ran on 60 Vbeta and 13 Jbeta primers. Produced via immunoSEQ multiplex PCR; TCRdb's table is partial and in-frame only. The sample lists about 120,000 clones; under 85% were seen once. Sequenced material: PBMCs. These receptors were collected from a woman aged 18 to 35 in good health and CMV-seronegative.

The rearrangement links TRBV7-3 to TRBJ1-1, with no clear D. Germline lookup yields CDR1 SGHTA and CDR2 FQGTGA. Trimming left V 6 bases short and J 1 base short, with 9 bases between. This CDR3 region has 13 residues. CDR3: CASRLGRNTEAFF. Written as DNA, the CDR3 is TGTGCCAGCAGGTTAGGCAGGAACACTGAAGCTTTCTTT. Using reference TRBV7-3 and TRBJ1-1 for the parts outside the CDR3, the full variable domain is GAGVSQTPSNKVTEKGKYVELRCDPISGHTALYWYRQSLGQGPEFLIYFQGTGAADDSGLPNDRFFAVRPEGSVSTLKIQRTERGDSAVYLCASRLGRNTEAFFGQGTRLTVV.

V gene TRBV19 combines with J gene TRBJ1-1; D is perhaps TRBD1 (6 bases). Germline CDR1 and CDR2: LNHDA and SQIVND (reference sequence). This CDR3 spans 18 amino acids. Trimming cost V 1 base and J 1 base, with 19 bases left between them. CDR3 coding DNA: TGTGCCAGTAGTATAGTGGCGACAGGCGTTGTGGGGAACACTGAAGCTTTCTTT. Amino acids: CASSIVATGVVGNTEAFF.

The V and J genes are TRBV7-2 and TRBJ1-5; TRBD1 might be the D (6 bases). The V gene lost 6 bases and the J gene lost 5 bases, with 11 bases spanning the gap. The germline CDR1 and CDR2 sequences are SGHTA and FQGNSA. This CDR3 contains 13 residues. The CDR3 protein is CASSHNRDQPQHF. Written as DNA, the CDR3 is TGTGCCAGCAGTCATAACAGGGATCAGCCCCAGCATTTT.

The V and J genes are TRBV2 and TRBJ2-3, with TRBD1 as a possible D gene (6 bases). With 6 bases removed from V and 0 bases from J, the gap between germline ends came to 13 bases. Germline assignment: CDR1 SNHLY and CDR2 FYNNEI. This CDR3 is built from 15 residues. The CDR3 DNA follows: TGTGCCAGCAGCTTGACAGGTCGTAGCACAGATACGCAGTATTTT. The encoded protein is CASSLTGRSTDTQYF.

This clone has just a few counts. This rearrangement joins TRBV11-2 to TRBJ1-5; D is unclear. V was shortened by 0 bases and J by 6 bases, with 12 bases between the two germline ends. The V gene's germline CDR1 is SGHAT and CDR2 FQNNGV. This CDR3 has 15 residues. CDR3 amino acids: CASSLDNARGQPQHF. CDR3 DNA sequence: TGTGCCAGCAGCTTAGATAACGCTCGAGGTCAGCCCCAGCATTTT.

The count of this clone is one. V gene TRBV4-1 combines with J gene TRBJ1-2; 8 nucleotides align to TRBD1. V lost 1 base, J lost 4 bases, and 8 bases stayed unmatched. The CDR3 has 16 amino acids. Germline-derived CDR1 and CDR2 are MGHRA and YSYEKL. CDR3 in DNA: TGCGCCAGCAGCCAAGTCGGGACAGGCCCCTCCTATGGCTACACCTTC. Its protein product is CASSQVGTGPSYGYTF.

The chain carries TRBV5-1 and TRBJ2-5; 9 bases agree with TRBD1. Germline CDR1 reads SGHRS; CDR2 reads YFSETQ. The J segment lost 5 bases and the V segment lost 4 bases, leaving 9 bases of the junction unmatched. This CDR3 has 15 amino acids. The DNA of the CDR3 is TGCGCCAGCAGCAAGGGACAGGGAGAATGGGAGACCCAGTACTTC. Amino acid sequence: CASSKGQGEWETQYF.

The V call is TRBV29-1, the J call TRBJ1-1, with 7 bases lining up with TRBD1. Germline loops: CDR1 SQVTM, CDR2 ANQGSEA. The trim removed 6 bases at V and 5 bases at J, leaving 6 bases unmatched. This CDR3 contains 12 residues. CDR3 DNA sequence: TGCAGCGTAGCCAGGGGGTGGACTGAAGCTTTCTTT. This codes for CSVARGWTEAFF.

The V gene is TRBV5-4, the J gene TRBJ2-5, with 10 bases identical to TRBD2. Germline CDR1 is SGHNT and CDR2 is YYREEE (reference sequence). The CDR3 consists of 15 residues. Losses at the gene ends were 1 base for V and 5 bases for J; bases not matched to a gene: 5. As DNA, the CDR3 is TGTGCCAGCAGCTTGTTAGCGGGGGGAAGTGAGACCCAGTACTTC. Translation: CASSLLAGGSETQYF.

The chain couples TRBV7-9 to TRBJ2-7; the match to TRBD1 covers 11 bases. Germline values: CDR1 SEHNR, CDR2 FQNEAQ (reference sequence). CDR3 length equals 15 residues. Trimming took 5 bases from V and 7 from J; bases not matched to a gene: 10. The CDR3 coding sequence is TGTGCCAGCAGCCCACCGGGACAGGGGGGACGGGAGCAGTACTTC. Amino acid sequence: CASSPPGQGGREQYF.

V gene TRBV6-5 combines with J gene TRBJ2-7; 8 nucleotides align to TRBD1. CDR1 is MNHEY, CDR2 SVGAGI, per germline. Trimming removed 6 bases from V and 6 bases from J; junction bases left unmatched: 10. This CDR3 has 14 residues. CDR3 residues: CASSLTTGDGEQYF. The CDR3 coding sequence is TGTGCCAGCAGCTTGACGACAGGGGATGGCGAGCAGTACTTC.

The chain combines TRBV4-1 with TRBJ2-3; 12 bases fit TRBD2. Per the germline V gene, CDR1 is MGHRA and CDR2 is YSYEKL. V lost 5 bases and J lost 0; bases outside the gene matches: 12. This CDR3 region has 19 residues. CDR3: CASSTLTSGGRTSTDTQYF. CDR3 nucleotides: TGCGCCAGCAGCACATTGACTAGCGGGGGAAGAACTAGCACAGATACGCAGTATTTT.

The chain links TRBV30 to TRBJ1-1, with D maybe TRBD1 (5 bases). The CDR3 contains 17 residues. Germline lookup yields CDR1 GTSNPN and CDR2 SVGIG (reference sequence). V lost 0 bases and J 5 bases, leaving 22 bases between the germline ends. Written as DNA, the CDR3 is TGTGCCTGGAGTGTACGAGCCAGGGCCGAACGTCGGACTGAAGCTTTCTTT. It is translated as CAWSVRARAERRTEAFF. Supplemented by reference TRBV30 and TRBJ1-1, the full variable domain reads SQTIHQWPATLVQPVGSPLSLECTVEGTSNPNLYWYRQAAGRGLQLLFYSVGIGQISSEVPQNLSASRPQDRQFILSSKKLLLSDSGFYLCAWSVRARAERRTEAFFGQGTRLTVV.

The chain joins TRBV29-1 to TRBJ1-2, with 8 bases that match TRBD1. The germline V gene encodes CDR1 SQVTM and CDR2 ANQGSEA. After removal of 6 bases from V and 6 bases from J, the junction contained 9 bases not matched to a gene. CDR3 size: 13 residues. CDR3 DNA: TGCAGCGTACCCGGACAGGGCCTAGATGGCTACACCTTC. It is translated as CSVPGQGLDGYTF.

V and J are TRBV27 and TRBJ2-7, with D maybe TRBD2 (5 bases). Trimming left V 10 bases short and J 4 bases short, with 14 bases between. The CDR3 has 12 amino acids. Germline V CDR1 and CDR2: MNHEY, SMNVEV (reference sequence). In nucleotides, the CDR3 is TGTGCCACCCTAGCCCCCTCGTACGAGCAGTACTTC. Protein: CATLAPSYEQYF.

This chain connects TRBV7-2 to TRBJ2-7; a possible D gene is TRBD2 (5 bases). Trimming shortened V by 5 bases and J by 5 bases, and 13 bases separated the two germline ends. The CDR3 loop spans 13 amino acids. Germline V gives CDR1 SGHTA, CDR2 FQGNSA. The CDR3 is CASSEGPSDEQYF. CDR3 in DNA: TGTGCCAGCAGCGAGGGCCCCTCGGACGAGCAGTACTTC.

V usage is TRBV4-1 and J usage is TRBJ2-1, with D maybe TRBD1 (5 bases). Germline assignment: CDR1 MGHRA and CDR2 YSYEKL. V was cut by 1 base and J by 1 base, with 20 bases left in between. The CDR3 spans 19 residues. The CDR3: CASSQVLIRQGNSYNEQFF. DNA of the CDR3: TGCGCCAGCAGCCAAGTATTAATCCGGCAGGGAAATTCCTACAATGAGCAGTTCTTC.

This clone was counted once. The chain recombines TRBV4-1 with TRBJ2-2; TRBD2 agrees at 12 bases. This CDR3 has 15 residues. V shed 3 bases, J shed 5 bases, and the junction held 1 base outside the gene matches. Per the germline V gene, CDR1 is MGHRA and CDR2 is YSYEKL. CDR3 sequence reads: CASSHGLAGTGELFF. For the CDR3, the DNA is TGCGCCAGCAGCCATGGACTAGCGGGGACCGGGGAGCTGTTTTTT.

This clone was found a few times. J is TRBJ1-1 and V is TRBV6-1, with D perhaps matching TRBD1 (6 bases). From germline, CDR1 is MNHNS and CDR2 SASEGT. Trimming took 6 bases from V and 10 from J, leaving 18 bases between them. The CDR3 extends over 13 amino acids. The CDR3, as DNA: TGTGCCAGCAGAGGGGGAGGGGGGATTAGAGCTTTCTTT. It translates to CASRGGGGIRAFF.

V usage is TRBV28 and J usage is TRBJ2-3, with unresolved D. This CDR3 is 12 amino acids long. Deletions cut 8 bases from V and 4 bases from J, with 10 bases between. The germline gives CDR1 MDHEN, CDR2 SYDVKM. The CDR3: CASGTTSDTQYF. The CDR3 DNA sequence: TGTGCCAGCGGTACGACTTCAGATACGCAGTATTTT.

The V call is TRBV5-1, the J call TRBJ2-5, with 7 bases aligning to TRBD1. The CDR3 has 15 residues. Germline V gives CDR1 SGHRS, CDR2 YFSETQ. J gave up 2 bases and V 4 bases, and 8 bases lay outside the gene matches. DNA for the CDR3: TGCGCCAGCAGCGACGGACAGGCCAGGCAAGAGACCCAGTACTTC. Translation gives CASSDGQARQETQYF.